The sample holds many counts of the clone carrying this TCR beta chain. The antigen is unknown. The sample originates from a study of regulatory T cells in long-lasting Graves disease. The study, taken as a whole, reports: The number of shared public clonotypes was higher in persistent patients (around 2,500) than new patients (966).

Arm-PCR of CDR3 regions and iRepertoire HTBI primers were used to build TCR beta libraries. Original data processing: Detected in the samples were 55 to 65 TRBV and about 15 TRBJ segments. TCRdb processed the multiplex PCR reads anew with MiXCR; each CDR3 protein has one entry. TCRdb, rather than the study authors, made the V and J calls. This sample has 300,000 to 400,000 distinct CDR3 sequences, with 16% found just once. Trimming cost V 1 base and J 4 bases, with 10 bases left between them. The CDR3 runs 14 residues. The V gene's germline CDR1 is SGHTA and CDR2 FQGNSA. Time point meaning: newly diagnosed GD, antithyroid drugs for less than 3 months. Construction of the TCR library relied on RNA isolated from PBMCs. This same sample was also part of a study on T cells in Graves' hyperthyroidism and ophthalmopathy. From that paper: For ophthalmopathy, model prediction preceded onset by a median roughly 5.9 months.

The chain carries TRBV7-2 and TRBJ2-5; unclear D gene. The sample here was peripheral blood mononuclear cells (PBMCs), taken at new diagnosis, from a patient treated with antithyroid drugs. The TCR originated in a middle-aged man with Graves disease. CDR3 residues: CASSLVIGIETQYF. In DNA form, the CDR3 reads TGTGCCAGCAGCTTAGTTATAGGGATAGAGACCCAGTACTTC.